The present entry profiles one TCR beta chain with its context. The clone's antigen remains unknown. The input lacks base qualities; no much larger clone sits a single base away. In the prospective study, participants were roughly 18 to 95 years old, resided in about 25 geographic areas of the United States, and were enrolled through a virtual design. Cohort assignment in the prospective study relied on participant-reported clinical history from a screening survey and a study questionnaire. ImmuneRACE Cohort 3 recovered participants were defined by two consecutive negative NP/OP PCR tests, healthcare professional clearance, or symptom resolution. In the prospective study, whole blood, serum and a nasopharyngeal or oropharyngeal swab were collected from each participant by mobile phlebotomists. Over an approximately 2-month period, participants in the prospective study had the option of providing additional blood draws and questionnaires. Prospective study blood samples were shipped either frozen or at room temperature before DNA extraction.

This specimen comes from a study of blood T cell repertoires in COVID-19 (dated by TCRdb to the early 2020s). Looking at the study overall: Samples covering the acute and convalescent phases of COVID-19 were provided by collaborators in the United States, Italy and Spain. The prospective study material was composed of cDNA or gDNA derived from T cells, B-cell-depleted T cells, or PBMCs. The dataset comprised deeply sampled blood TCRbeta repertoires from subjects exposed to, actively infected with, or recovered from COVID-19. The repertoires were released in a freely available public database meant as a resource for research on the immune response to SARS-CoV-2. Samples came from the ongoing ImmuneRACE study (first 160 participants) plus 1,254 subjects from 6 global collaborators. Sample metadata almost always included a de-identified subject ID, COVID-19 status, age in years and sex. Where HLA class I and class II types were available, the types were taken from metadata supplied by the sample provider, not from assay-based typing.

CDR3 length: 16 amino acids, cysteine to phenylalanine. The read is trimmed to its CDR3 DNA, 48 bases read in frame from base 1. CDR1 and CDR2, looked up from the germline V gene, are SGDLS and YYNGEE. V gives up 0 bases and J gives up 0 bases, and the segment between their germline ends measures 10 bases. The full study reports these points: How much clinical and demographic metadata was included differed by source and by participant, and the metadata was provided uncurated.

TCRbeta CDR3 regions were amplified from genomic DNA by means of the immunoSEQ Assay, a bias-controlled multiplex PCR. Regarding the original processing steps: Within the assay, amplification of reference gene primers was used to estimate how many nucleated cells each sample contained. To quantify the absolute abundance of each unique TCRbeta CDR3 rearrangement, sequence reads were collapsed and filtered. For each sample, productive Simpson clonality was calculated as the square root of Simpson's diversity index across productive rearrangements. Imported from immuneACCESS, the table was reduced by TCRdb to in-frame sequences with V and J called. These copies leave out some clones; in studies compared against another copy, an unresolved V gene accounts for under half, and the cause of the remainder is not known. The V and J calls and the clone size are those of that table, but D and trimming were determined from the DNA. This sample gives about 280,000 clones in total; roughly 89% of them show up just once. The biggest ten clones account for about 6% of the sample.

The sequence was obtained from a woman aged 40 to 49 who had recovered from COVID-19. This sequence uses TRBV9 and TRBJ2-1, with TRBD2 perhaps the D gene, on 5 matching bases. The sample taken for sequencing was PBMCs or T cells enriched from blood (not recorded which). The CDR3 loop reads CASSVATGSSYNEQFF. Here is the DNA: TGTGCCAGCAGCGTAGCTACGGGGAGCTCCTACAATGAGCAGTTCTTC.